These T cell receptor beta chains were read from a single sample in a study of CD8+CD57+ T cells in acquired aplastic anemia. TCRdb reanalysed the reads using MiXCR and keeps one entry per CDR3 protein. The data contain about 150,000 distinct CDR3 sequences, roughly 49% of them singletons. Source material: sorted CD4+, CD8+, or CD8+CD57+ T cells (not recorded which) from PBMCs. The receptors were gathered from a human donor with aplastic anemia. Each CDR3 is given with its conserved first and last residue. The order of the fields is clone size, J gene, D gene, V gene, CDR3 DNA, CDR3 protein. D genes are given only for firm matches. Rows may omit the clone size; those that give it use once, few, many or a size class.

many,TRBJ2-1,TRBD2,TRBV5-4,TGTGCCAGCAGCTTCGGACTAGCGGGGGGCAGGAATGAGCAGTTCTTC,CASSFGLAGGRNEQFF
NA,TRBJ1-1,NA,TRBV4-3,TGCGCCAGCAGCCAAGATCTTAACCTGGGAGCTTTCTTT,CASSQDLNLGAFF
many,TRBJ2-5,TRBD1,TRBV10-3,TGTGCCATCAGTGCCCCCGGGACAGGGGAGACCCAGTACTTC,CAISAPGTGETQYF
NA,TRBJ1-1,NA,TRBV29-1,TGCAGCGTTGATCTTTGGCAGAACACTGAAGCTTTCTTT,CSVDLWQNTEAFF
few,TRBJ2-7,NA,TRBV24-1,TGTGCCACCAGTGTTTCCCGAGGGAGTTGGAACTACGAGCAGTACTTC,CATSVSRGSWNYEQYF
NA,TRBJ2-1,TRBD2,TRBV6-1,TGTGCCAGCAGAGAGACTAGCTTTTCGGCGCGTGAGCAGTTCTTC,CASRETSFSAREQFF
many,TRBJ1-1,NA,TRBV29-1,TGCAGCGTTGAAGAGGACAAGGTTGAAGCTTTCTTT,CSVEEDKVEAFF
NA,TRBJ2-6,NA,TRBV2,TGTGCCAGCAAACCCGAGCGAACTGGGGCCAACGTCCTGACTTTC,CASKPERTGANVLTF
NA,TRBJ2-7,NA,TRBV7-6,TGTGCCAGCAGCCCCCCCGGAGCCTACGAGCAGTACTTC,CASSPPGAYEQYF
many,TRBJ2-3,TRBD1,TRBV7-7,TGTGCTACCCGACAAAGACAGGGACATACGCAGTATTTT,CATRQRQGHTQYF
NA,TRBJ2-2,NA,TRBV15,TGTGCCACCAGCAGAGCGGGAGAGACCGGGGAGCTGTTTTTT,CATSRAGETGELFF
many,TRBJ2-5,TRBD2,TRBV13,TGTGCCAGCAGTTCTCGCGGGGGATACCAAGAGACCCAGTACTTC,CASSSRGGYQETQYF
NA,TRBJ2-3,NA,TRBV29-1,TGCAGCGCTGACGGGACTCACACAGATACGCAGTATTTT,CSADGTHTDTQYF
many,TRBJ1-6,NA,TRBV3-1,TGTGCCAGCAGCCAGGGACCGGGATCGAATTCACCCCTCCACTTT,CASSQGPGSNSPLHF
few,TRBJ2-7,NA,TRBV7-8,TGTGCCAGCAGCCCAGACGACATAGAGCAGTACTTC,CASSPDDIEQYF
NA,TRBJ1-1,NA,TRBV20-1,TGCCAGGCGCCGGGGGGGAACACTGAAGCTTTCTTT,CQAPGGNTEAFF
many,TRBJ2-3,TRBD2,TRBV9,TGTGCCAGCAGCGCTAGCGGGGGGTCAGATACGCAGTATTTT,CASSASGGSDTQYF
many,TRBJ2-1,TRBD1,TRBV7-9,TGTGCCAGCAGCGGCACAGGGGCAGGTGAGCAGTTCTTC,CASSGTGAGEQFF
many,TRBJ2-7,TRBD2,TRBV20-1,TGCAGTGCTAGGGGACTAGCGGGAGGCTACGAGCAGTACTTC,CSARGLAGGYEQYF
few,TRBJ2-5,NA,TRBV2,TGTGCCAGCAGTGTTGGAGGGCGCCAAGAGACCCAGTACTTC,CASSVGGRQETQYF
many,TRBJ2-1,NA,TRBV6-4,TGTGCCAGCGCTGAGTCGAGCTCCTACAATGAGCAGTTCTTC,CASAESSSYNEQFF
NA,TRBJ2-7,NA,TRBV5-4,TGTGCCAGCAGCTCTGGGGCGCCGAGCTCCTACGAGCAGTACTTC,CASSSGAPSSYEQYF
few,TRBJ1-4,NA,TRBV2,TGTGCCAGCATAGGTGTTGACTATATACTGTTTTTT,CASIGVDYILFF
many,TRBJ1-3,NA,TRBV5-6,TGTGCCAGCAGCTTTTGGACAGCCGGAAACACCATATATTTT,CASSFWTAGNTIYF
many,TRBJ2-7,NA,TRBV7-6,TGTGCCAGCTCGGAGGGGGGTCCTCCCTACGAGCAGTACTTC,CASSEGGPPYEQYF
many,TRBJ1-5,NA,TRBV10-3,TGTGCCATCAGTGAGTCGGAGGAACAGCCCCAGCATTTT,CAISESEEQPQHF
NA,TRBJ2-7,TRBD2,TRBV7-2,TGTGCCAGCAGCCGAGAGACTAGCACCTACGAGCAGTACTTC,CASSRETSTYEQYF